This paragraph reports one TCR beta chain. This record belongs to a study of shared T cell receptors in the human thymus. The CDR3 has 17 amino acids. The method was immunoSEQ multiplex PCR; TCRdb's version includes in-frame clones alone and lacks a portion of them. The table records about 660,000 clones, 70% to 90% of them present only once. The same data also contributed to another study, on human thymus T cells. That investigation notes: Infants, healthy and Finnish, who were having corrective surgery for congenital heart defects served as donors. Thymus specimens were resections from corrective heart surgery. It looked as if thymic and blood repertoires used V and J genes in a biased way. Related work showed strongly overlapping thymic repertoires across unrelated individuals.

This rearrangement joins TRBV21-1 to TRBJ1-4; the table's D call TRBD1 went unverified against the DNA. TRBV21-1 is described as a pseudogene. The TCR was taken from a boy less than two years old with a congenital heart defect. Source material: thymocytes. The CDR3 DNA reads TGTGCCAGCAGCAAAGAGGGGACAGGGGAAAGGAATGAAAAACTGTTTTTT. Translated, it gives CASSKEGTGERNEKLFF.